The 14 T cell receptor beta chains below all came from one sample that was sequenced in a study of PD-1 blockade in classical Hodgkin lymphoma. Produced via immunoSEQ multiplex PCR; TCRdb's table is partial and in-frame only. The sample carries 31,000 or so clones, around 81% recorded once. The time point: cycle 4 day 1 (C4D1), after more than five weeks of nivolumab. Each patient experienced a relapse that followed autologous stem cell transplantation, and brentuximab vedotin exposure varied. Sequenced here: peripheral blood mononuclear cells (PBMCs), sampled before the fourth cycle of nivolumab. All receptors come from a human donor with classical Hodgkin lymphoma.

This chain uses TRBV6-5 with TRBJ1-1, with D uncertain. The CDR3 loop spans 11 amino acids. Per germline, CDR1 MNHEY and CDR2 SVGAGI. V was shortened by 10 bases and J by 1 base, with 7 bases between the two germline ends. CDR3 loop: CATSRNTEAFF. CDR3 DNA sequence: TGTGCCACCTCGCGGAACACTGAAGCTTTCTTT.

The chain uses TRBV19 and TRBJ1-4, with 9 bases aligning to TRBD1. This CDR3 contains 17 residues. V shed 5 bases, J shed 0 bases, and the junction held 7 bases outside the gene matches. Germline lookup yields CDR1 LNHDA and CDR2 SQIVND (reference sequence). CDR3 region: CASSPGTGRATNEKLFF. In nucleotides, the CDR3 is TGTGCCAGTAGTCCCGGGACAGGGAGGGCAACTAATGAAAAACTGTTTTTT.

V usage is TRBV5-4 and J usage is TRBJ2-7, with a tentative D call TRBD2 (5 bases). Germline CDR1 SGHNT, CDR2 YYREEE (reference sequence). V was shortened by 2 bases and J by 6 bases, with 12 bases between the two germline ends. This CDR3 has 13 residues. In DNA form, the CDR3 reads TGTGCCAGCAGCTTATTGGAGAGCGGCGAGCAGTACTTC. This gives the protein CASSLLESGEQYF.

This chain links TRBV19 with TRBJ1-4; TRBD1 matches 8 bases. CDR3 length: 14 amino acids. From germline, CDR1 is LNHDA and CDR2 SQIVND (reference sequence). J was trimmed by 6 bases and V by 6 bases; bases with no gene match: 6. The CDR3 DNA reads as TGTGCCAGTAGGCGGACAGGGAATCATGAAAAACTGTTTTTT. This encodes CASRRTGNHEKLFF.

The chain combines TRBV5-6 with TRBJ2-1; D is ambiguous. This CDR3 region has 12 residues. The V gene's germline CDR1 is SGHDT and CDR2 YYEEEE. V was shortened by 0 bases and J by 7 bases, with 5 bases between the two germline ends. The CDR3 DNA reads TGTGCCAGCAGCTTGGCAAGGAATGAGCAGTTCTTC. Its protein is CASSLARNEQFF.

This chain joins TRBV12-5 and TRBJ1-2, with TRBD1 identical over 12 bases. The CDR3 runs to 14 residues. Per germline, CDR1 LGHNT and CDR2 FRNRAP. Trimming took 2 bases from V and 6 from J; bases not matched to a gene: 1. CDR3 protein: CASGLWDRGHGYTF. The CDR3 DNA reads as TGTGCTAGTGGTTTGTGGGACAGGGGGCATGGCTACACCTTC.

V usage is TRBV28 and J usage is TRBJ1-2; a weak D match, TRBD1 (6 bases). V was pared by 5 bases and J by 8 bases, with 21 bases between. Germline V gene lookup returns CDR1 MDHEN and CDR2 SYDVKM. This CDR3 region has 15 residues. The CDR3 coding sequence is TGTGCCAGCAGTGCCTCGACAAGGGGGTTAGGGGGCTACACCTTC. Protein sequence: CASSASTRGLGGYTF.

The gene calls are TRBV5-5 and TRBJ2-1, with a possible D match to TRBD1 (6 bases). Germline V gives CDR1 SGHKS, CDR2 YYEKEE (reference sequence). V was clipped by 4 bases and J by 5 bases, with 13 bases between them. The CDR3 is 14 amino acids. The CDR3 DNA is TGTGCCAGCAGCCCACGACAGGCGAACAATGAGCAGTTCTTC. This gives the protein CASSPRQANNEQFF.

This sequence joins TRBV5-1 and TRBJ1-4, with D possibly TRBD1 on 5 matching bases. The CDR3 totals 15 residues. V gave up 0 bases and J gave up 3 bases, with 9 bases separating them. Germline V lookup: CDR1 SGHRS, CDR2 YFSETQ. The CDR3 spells CASSLVGAPNEKLFF. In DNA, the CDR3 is TGCGCCAGCAGCTTGGTTGGGGCTCCTAATGAAAAACTGTTTTTT. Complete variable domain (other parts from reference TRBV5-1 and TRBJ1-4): KAGVTQTPRYLIKTRGQQVTLSCSPISGHRSVSWYQQTPGQGLQFLFEYFSETQRNKGNFPGRFSGRQFSNSRSEMNVSTLELGDSALYLCASSLVGAPNEKLFFGSGTQLSVL.

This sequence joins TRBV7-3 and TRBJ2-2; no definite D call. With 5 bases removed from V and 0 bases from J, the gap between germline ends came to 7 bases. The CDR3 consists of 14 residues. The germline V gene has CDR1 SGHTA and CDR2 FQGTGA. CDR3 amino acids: CASSPHSNTGELFF. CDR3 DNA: TGTGCCAGCAGCCCCCACTCGAACACCGGGGAGCTGTTTTTT.

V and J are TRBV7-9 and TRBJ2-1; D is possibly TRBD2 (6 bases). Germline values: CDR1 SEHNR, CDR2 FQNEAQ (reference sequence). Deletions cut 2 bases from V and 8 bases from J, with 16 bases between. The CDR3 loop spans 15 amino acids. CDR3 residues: CASSLLSGPVDEQFF. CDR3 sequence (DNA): TGTGCCAGCAGCTTACTTAGCGGACCCGTCGATGAGCAGTTCTTC.

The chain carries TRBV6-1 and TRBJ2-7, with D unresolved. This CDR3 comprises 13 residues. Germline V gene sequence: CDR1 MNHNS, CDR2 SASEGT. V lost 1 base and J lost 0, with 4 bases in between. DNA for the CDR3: TGTGCCAGCAGTGAAGGGTCCTCCTACGAGCAGTACTTC. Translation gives CASSEGSSYEQYF.

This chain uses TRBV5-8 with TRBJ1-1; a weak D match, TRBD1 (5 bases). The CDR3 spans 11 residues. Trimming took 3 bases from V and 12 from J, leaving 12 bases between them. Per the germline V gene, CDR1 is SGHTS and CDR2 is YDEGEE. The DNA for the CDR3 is TGTGCCAGCAGCTCGACAGTAAGAACTTTCTTT. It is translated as CASSSTVRTFF.

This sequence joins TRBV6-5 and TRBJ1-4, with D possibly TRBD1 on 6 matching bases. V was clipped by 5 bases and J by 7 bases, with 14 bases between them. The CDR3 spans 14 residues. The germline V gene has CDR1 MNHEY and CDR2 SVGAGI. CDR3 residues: CASSNRQVAEKLFF. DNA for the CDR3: TGTGCCAGCAGTAATAGACAGGTGGCTGAAAAACTGTTTTTT.